This is a list of T cell receptor beta chains from one sample in a study of tissue T cells after allogeneic stem cell transplantation. Sequencing was performed with immunoSEQ multiplex PCR; in TCRdb, only in-frame clones are kept and a portion is missing. The sample shows about 42,000 clones, roughly 90% of them seen only once. The sample was blood, taken before transplantation. These receptors all stem from a woman aged 35-75 years who later had graft-versus-host disease after an allogeneic stem cell transplant. The conserved cysteine and the conserved F or W are not part of the CDR3 here.

J gene: TRBJ2-3
V gene: TRBV7-2
CDR3 protein: ASSSYNTDTQY

J gene: TRBJ2-7
V gene: TRBV6-5
CDR3 protein: ASRGQGHGEQY

J gene: TRBJ1-1
V gene: TRBV19
CDR3 protein: ASSIQGGTEAF

J gene: TRBJ2-1
V gene: TRBV13
CDR3 protein: ASSRDVVEQF

J gene: TRBJ2-3
V gene: TRBV5-1
CDR3 protein: ASSVGLAETDTQY

J gene: TRBJ1-2
V gene: TRBV29-1
CDR3 protein: SVTPGTGNYGYT

J gene: TRBJ2-1
V gene: TRBV6-2/TRBV6-3
CDR3 protein: ASSYADRGVSEQF

J gene: TRBJ2-3
V gene: TRBV5-6
CDR3 protein: ASSLDFRTDTQY

J gene: TRBJ2-7
V gene: TRBV27
CDR3 protein: ASSLSGLAAYEQY

J gene: TRBJ2-6
V gene: TRBV6-2/TRBV6-3
CDR3 protein: ASSYSHSGANVLT

J gene: TRBJ1-2
V gene: TRBV6-6
CDR3 protein: ASSADSYGYT

J gene: TRBJ2-1
V gene: TRBV12-5
CDR3 protein: ASGPDRSNEQF

J gene: TRBJ2-5
V gene: TRBV5-1
CDR3 protein: ASSLGGPQETQY

J gene: TRBJ1-1
V gene: TRBV5-5
CDR3 protein: ASSPRAGLQNTEAF

J gene: TRBJ2-7
V gene: TRBV10-3
CDR3 protein: AISVSGIAGVREQY

J gene: TRBJ1-1
V gene: TRBV19
CDR3 protein: ASGNQVNTEAF

J gene: TRBJ1-2
V gene: TRBV6-2/TRBV6-3
CDR3 protein: ASSYSGAKAGYT

J gene: TRBJ2-2
V gene: TRBV10-3
CDR3 protein: AISERETGELF

J gene: TRBJ2-5
V gene: TRBV30
CDR3 protein: AWRGGLAGETQY

J gene: TRBJ2-5
V gene: TRBV27
CDR3 protein: ASSTPALYQETQY

J gene: TRBJ2-1
V gene: TRBV28
CDR3 protein: ASSEQKYNEQF

J gene: TRBJ1-1
V gene: TRBV30
CDR3 protein: AWQENMNTEAF

J gene: TRBJ2-1
V gene: TRBV29-1
CDR3 protein: SVEAHNEQF

J gene: TRBJ2-7
V gene: TRBV2
CDR3 protein: ASSEGWGSEQY

J gene: TRBJ1-3
V gene: TRBV10-2
CDR3 protein: ASRAGGAAGNTIY

J gene: TRBJ2-1
V gene: TRBV5-1
CDR3 protein: ASSFLAGAGEQF

J gene: TRBJ2-3
V gene: TRBV6-5
CDR3 protein: ASSPPGAATDTQY

J gene: TRBJ2-1
V gene: TRBV10-1
CDR3 protein: AKKAGLAEGSSYNEQF

J gene: TRBJ2-1
V gene: TRBV9
CDR3 protein: ASSPYAGGLENEQF

J gene: TRBJ1-6
V gene: TRBV2
CDR3 protein: ASRPGNSPLH

J gene: TRBJ2-3
V gene: TRBV7-9
CDR3 protein: ASSTSTDTQY

J gene: TRBJ2-7
V gene: TRBV5-1
CDR3 protein: ASRLDWGEQY

J gene: TRBJ2-1
V gene: TRBV27
CDR3 protein: ASRLAGANEQF

J gene: TRBJ2-5
V gene: TRBV19
CDR3 protein: ASSARRLQETQY

J gene: TRBJ1-3
V gene: TRBV15
CDR3 protein: ATSSPTGGRGNTIY

J gene: TRBJ2-4
V gene: TRBV4-1
CDR3 protein: ASSQEGRLQNIQY

J gene: TRBJ2-6
V gene: TRBV3-1/TRBV3-2
CDR3 protein: ASSQNPTGSGANVLT

J gene: TRBJ1-1
V gene: TRBV7-9
CDR3 protein: ASSLFGQGDTEAF

J gene: TRBJ1-6
V gene: TRBV27
CDR3 protein: ASSLSGTVNSPLH